Listed below are T cell receptor beta chains from one sample, sequenced in a study of cytomegalovirus exposure and HLA in healthy donors. Here immunoSEQ multiplex PCR was the method, and the copy in TCRdb shows in-frame clones only, minus some. In all, the sample yields fewer than 100,000 clones. Sequenced material: PBMCs. The receptors were gathered from a man aged 45-60 years in good health and CMV-seronegative. The CDR3 runs from the conserved cysteine through the conserved F or W. Each record gives: D gene, V gene, J gene, CDR3 DNA, CDR3 protein. D genes are given only for firm matches.

.,TRBV4-2,TRBJ1-4,TGTGCCAGCAGCCAAGCGGAGGCAACTAATGAAAAACTGTTTTTT,CASSQAEATNEKLFF
.,TRBV28,TRBJ1-5,TGTGCCAGCAGTCCCCAACAAATTAGCAATCAGCCCCAGCATTTT,CASSPQQISNQPQHF
TRBD1,TRBV5-1,TRBJ1-5,TGCGCCAGCAGCCCGACAGGGGGCAATCAGCCCCAGCATTTT,CASSPTGGNQPQHF
TRBD2,TRBV9,TRBJ2-1,TGTGCCAGCAGCGCCCCCGGGACTAGCGGCTACAATGAGCAGTTCTTC,CASSAPGTSGYNEQFF
TRBD1,TRBV28,TRBJ1-1,TGTGCCAGCAGTGACACAGGGGCCAGTGAAGCTTTCTTT,CASSDTGASEAFF
TRBD1,TRBV9,TRBJ1-1,TGTGCCAGCAGCGTATGGACAGGGGAAACTGAAGCTTTCTTT,CASSVWTGETEAFF
TRBD1,TRBV28,TRBJ1-4,TGTGCCAGCAGTTCCACCGGGACAGCAGCTGAAAAACTGTTTTTT,CASSSTGTAAEKLFF
.,TRBV19,TRBJ1-5,TGTGCCAGTAGCCTCATACAGCAGCCCCAGCATTTT,CASSLIQQPQHF
TRBD1,TRBV30,TRBJ2-3,TGTGCCTGCCCCAGGGGGTCAACAGATACGCAGTATTTT,CACPRGSTDTQYF
TRBD1,TRBV19,TRBJ2-4,TGTGCCAGTACCCAAGACAGGGTTCTCCAGTACTTC,CASTQDRVLQYF
TRBD2,TRBV2,TRBJ2-1,TGTGCCAGCAGTGAACGGGCGGGAGCCTTGGGAGAGCAGTTCTTC,CASSERAGALGEQFF
TRBD2,TRBV18,TRBJ2-2,TGTGCCAGCTCACCACATAACCTAGCGGCGAACACCGGGGAGCTGTTTTTT,CASSPHNLAANTGELFF
TRBD1,TRBV10-3,TRBJ1-2,TGTGCCATCAGCTCACAGGGGGCTAACTATGGCTACACCTTC,CAISSQGANYGYTF
TRBD1,TRBV10-2,TRBJ1-5,TGCGCCAGCAGCGGAGGACAGGGAGGTCAGCCCCAGCATTTT,CASSGGQGGQPQHF
TRBD2,TRBV6-5,TRBJ2-5,TGTGCCAGCAGCCCCGGGAGGGAGACCCAGTACTTC,CASSPGRETQYF
TRBD2,TRBV6-5,TRBJ2-1,TGTGCCACCTCGGGGGGGGGCTACAATGAGCAGTTCTTC,CATSGGGYNEQFF
.,TRBV2,TRBJ1-2,TGTGCCAGCAGTGAAACCGGAAAGGGGGGCTACACCTTC,CASSETGKGGYTF
TRBD1,TRBV28,TRBJ2-7,TGTGCCAGCAGTTTACGGGGACAGGGCCTCGAGCAGTACTTC,CASSLRGQGLEQYF
.,TRBV6-5,TRBJ1-1,TGTGCCAGCAGTTACCATGGGGCGAACACTGAAGCTTTCTTT,CASSYHGANTEAFF
.,TRBV5-5,TRBJ2-7,TGTGCCAGCAGCCCGGGACACCGCTCCTACGAGCAGTACTTC,CASSPGHRSYEQYF
TRBD1,TRBV14,TRBJ1-2,TGTGCCAGCAGCCAGAAAGCAGGGGGACAAATCTACTATGGCTACACCTTC,CASSQKAGGQIYYGYTF
.,TRBV11-3,TRBJ2-3,TGTGCCAGCAGCTTAGGTCTAGGCAGACCTAGCACAGATACGCAGTATTTT,CASSLGLGRPSTDTQYF
TRBD2,TRBV6-1,TRBJ2-7,TGTGCCAGCAGCGGGGGGTTGAGGGGCGACGAGCAGTACTTC,CASSGGLRGDEQYF
TRBD2,TRBV19,TRBJ2-1,TGTGCCAGTAGTATCAGAACTAGCGTCCACAATGAGCAGTTCTTC,CASSIRTSVHNEQFF
.,TRBV19,TRBJ1-5,TGTGCCAGTAGTATAGCGTTCAATCAGCCCCAGCATTTT,CASSIAFNQPQHF
TRBD1,TRBV6-6,TRBJ1-2,TGTGCCAGCAAAAGGGCAGGGGGTGCGAAAGGCTACACCTTC,CASKRAGGAKGYTF
TRBD1,TRBV28,TRBJ1-2,TGTGCCAGCAGTTCGGCAGGGGGCAGATCTAACTATGGCTACACCTTC,CASSSAGGRSNYGYTF
.,TRBV5-1,TRBJ2-7,TGCGCCAGCAGTTTGGAAGTGGCCAGTATCTACGAGCAGTACTTC,CASSLEVASIYEQYF
TRBD1,TRBV7-9,TRBJ1-2,TGTGCCAGCAGCTACCGGGACAGGGGAGTCTATGGCTACACCTTC,CASSYRDRGVYGYTF
TRBD1,TRBV6-5,TRBJ1-4,TGTGCCAGCAGCGTCCAGGGGGCAGGTGAAAAACTGTTTTTT,CASSVQGAGEKLFF
.,TRBV7-9,TRBJ1-4,TGTGCCAGCAGCCTCAGGGGCGGGAATGAAAAACTGTTTTTT,CASSLRGGNEKLFF
TRBD1,TRBV29-1,TRBJ2-5,TGCAGCGTTGAAGATCGGAAAAAGCATGGACAGGGATTTGGAGAGACCCAGTACTTC,CSVEDRKKHGQGFGETQYF
TRBD2,TRBV7-9,TRBJ2-5,TGTGCCAGCAGCCAGGGACTACGGAGAGAGACCCAGTACTTC,CASSQGLRRETQYF
.,TRBV5-6,TRBJ2-7,TGTGCCAGCAGCTTGGAGTTGGGGCACTACGAGCAGTACTTC,CASSLELGHYEQYF
.,TRBV5-3,TRBJ2-6,TGTGCCAGAAGCTTGCCCGATAGGGGGTCTGGGGCCAACGTCCTGACTTTC,CARSLPDRGSGANVLTF
TRBD2,TRBV4-3,TRBJ2-7,TGCGCCAGCAGCCGGGACAGACTAGCGGGGGTCTACGAGCAGTACTTC,CASSRDRLAGVYEQYF
.,TRBV5-1,TRBJ1-6,TGCGCCAGCAGCTTGTCAGGGGCCGTTACAGGCCCCCTCCACTTT,CASSLSGAVTGPLHF
TRBD1,TRBV9,TRBJ2-7,TGTGCCAGCAGCGTAGGACAGGGCCCCTACGAGCAGTACTTC,CASSVGQGPYEQYF
TRBD1,TRBV13,TRBJ1-3,TGTGCCAGCAGCCTAGATCGCAGGGGGCTAAGAAACACCATATATTTT,CASSLDRRGLRNTIYF
TRBD2,TRBV19,TRBJ2-4,TGTGCCAGTAGTATAGATGGTCGGCAGGGAGGGCGAAACATTCAGTACTTC,CASSIDGRQGGRNIQYF
.,TRBV9,TRBJ1-3,TGTGCCAGCAGAGGCGGGGACGTCGGAAACACCATATATTTT,CASRGGDVGNTIYF
.,TRBV27,TRBJ2-7,TGTGCCAGCAGCGAGGGGGGGGCAGGGAGGGACGAGCAGTACTTC,CASSEGGAGRDEQYF
.,TRBV7-6,TRBJ2-3,TGTGCCAGCAGCTTTCAAGGGGCAGATACGCAGTATTTT,CASSFQGADTQYF
.,TRBV7-9,TRBJ1-6,TGTGCCAGCAGCAACGACCCAGGGGAGCCCCTCCACTTT,CASSNDPGEPLHF
.,TRBV11-2,TRBJ2-7,TGTGCCAGCAGTCCCACCACAGGGACCCGGAGTTACGAGCAGTACTTC,CASSPTTGTRSYEQYF
TRBD1,TRBV9,TRBJ1-2,TGTGCCAGCAGCACCCAGACAGGGGACTATGGCTACACCTTC,CASSTQTGDYGYTF
.,TRBV18,TRBJ2-7,TGTGCCAGCTCACCACCCTCCGACGGAGCCTACGAGCAGTACTTC,CASSPPSDGAYEQYF
.,TRBV27,TRBJ1-1,TGTGCCAGCAGTTTATGGGAGGGAAGGCGCACTGAAGCTTTCTTT,CASSLWEGRRTEAFF
.,TRBV28,TRBJ1-5,TGTGCCAGCAGTTTAGTGGGTGATGTGGGGAGATCGAAGCCCCAGCATTTT,CASSLVGDVGRSKPQHF